Shown below are 26 T cell receptor beta chains from a single sample sequenced in a study of human T cells and chemical hapten exposure. Specified time point: patch test 1, 2 weeks after DPC sensitization. Treatment given: therapeutic diphenylcyclopropenone sensitization with weekly scalp DPC. TCRdb used MiXCR to reprocess the RACE reads, holding one entry per CDR3 protein. The profile shows more than 150,000 distinct CDR3 sequences, about 15% of them singletons. The sequences come from whole blood, collected in connection with sensitization to the hapten diphenylcyclopropenone (DPC). These receptors were taken from a woman in her thirties with alopecia areata. Some clones in this sample may be carry-over from other donors' samples.

The chain combines TRBV5-5 with TRBJ1-4; 10 bases align to TRBD1. V lost 0 bases to trimming and J lost 8 bases; unmatched junction nucleotides: 4. Germline V gives CDR1 SGHKS, CDR2 YYEKEE (reference sequence). The length of the CDR3 is 15 residues. The CDR3 region has the DNA TGTGCCAGCAGCTTGGAATGGACAGGGGGGGAAAAACTGTTTTTT. Amino acids: CASSLEWTGGEKLFF.

In this sample, this clonotype turned up a few times. The chain employs TRBV19 and TRBJ1-5; D is ambiguous. CDR1 is LNHDA, CDR2 SQIVND, per germline (reference sequence). The CDR3 has 14 residues. Trimming shortened V by 5 bases and J by 0 bases, and 8 bases separated the two germline ends. The CDR3 sequence: CASSASHSNQPQHF. The CDR3 coding sequence is TGTGCCAGTAGTGCCTCGCATAGCAATCAGCCCCAGCATTTT.

This chain links TRBV7-9 with TRBJ2-1; D possibly corresponds to TRBD2 (7 bases). The CDR3 is 17 residues long. Trimming cost V 5 bases and J 6 bases, with 23 bases left between them. Germline V lookup: CDR1 SEHNR, CDR2 FQNEAQ (reference sequence). The CDR3: CASSTRRGGGYSNEQFF. For the CDR3, the DNA is TGTGCCAGCAGCACCCGTCGAGGGGGAGGGTACTCCAATGAGCAGTTCTTC.

This rearrangement joins TRBV2 to TRBJ1-3; no definite D call. The germline CDR1 and CDR2 sequences are SNHLY and FYNNEI. The ends were cut back, 8 bases at V and 0 bases at J, with 11 bases in the middle. The length of the CDR3 is 14 residues. CDR3 nucleotides: TGTGCCAGCGGACGGCCCTACTCTGGAAACACCATATATTTT. Its protein is CASGRPYSGNTIYF.

This clonotype was found many times. The chain couples TRBV6-1 to TRBJ1-5, with D possibly TRBD1 on 6 matching bases. Trimming took 7 bases from V and 6 from J, leaving 13 bases between them. The CDR3 contains 13 residues. Germline-derived CDR1 and CDR2 are MNHNS and SASEGT. Here the CDR3 DNA reads TGTGCCAGCACCCCGGGACAAGCTCAGCCCCAGCATTTT. Encoded protein: CASTPGQAQPQHF.

The chain combines TRBV27 with TRBJ2-2; 7 bases agree with TRBD1. CDR1 and CDR2 (germline): MNHEY, SMNVEV (reference sequence). V lost 3 bases to trimming and J lost 8 bases; unmatched junction nucleotides: 6. CDR3 size: 14 residues. CDR3 in DNA: TGTGCCAGCAGTTTGAAGGGGGCGAGAGGGGAGCTGTTTTTT. This gives the protein CASSLKGARGELFF.

Written as DNA, the CDR3 is TGTGCCAGCAGCCAATCGGGGATAAGGACAGATACGCAGTATTTT. Protein: CASSQSGIRTDTQYF. The genes are TRBV16 and TRBJ2-3; D is undetermined. V dropped 0 bases and J dropped 3 bases, with 10 bases sitting between them. The CDR3 runs 15 residues. Per the germline V gene, CDR1 is KGHSY and CDR2 is FQNENV.

The table lists this clonotype with a few counts. V is TRBV12-3 or TRBV12-4 and J is TRBJ1-1; D remains ambiguous. The CDR3 is 12 residues long. Trimming took 7 bases from V and 7 from J, leaving 13 bases between them. CDR3 sequence reads: CASTIWGGEAFF. The CDR3 DNA is TGTGCCAGCACCATTTGGGGAGGTGAAGCTTTCTTT.

This clonotype has more than one count but fewer than ten. V usage is TRBV7-3 and J usage is TRBJ2-5, with D maybe TRBD1 (5 bases). The V end lost 5 bases, the J end lost 4 bases, and 11 bases lay between the germline ends. Germline CDR1 is SGHTA and CDR2 is FQGTGA. CDR3 length: 13 amino acids. CDR3 sequence reads: CASSRSRGETQYF. The CDR3 nucleotides are TGTGCCAGCAGCCGAAGTAGGGGAGAGACCCAGTACTTC.

In this sample, this clonotype turned up a few times. DNA of the CDR3: TGTGCCAGCAGCTTTGGCGCGAGCTCCTACAATGAGCAGTTCTTC. Residues: CASSFGASSYNEQFF. The chain employs TRBV7-9 and TRBJ2-1; D gene unclear. Germline values: CDR1 SEHNR, CDR2 FQNEAQ (reference sequence). V gave up 3 bases and J gave up 0 bases, with 9 bases separating them. CDR3 length equals 15 residues. The variable domain in full, with the rest retrieved from reference TRBV7-9 and TRBJ2-1, is DTGVSQNPRHKITKRGQNVTFRCDPISEHNRLYWYRQTLGQGPEFLTYFQNEAQLEKSRLLSDRFSAERPKGSFSTLEIQRTEQGDSAMYLCASSFGASSYNEQFFGPGTRLTVL.

CDR3: CASSQETPNTIYF. The CDR3 nucleotides read TGCGCCAGCAGCCAAGAGACCCCGAACACCATATATTTT. The chain carries TRBV4-3 and TRBJ1-3; no clear D gene. V was clipped by 0 bases and J by 7 bases, with 7 bases between them. CDR3 size: 13 residues. Germline CDR1 and CDR2: LGHNA and YSLEER.

V and J are TRBV6-6 and TRBJ1-5; no reliable D call. The V and J ends lost 0 bases and 3 bases respectively, with 12 bases between them. The CDR3 extends over 16 amino acids. Germline CDR1 and CDR2: MNHNY and SVGAGI (reference sequence). The CDR3 sequence is CASSYSSARANQPQHF. Written as DNA, the CDR3 is TGTGCCAGCAGTTACTCCTCCGCGAGGGCCAATCAGCCCCAGCATTTT.

The chain couples TRBV19 to TRBJ2-1; D is uncertain. Germline V gene sequence: CDR1 LNHDA, CDR2 SQIVND (reference sequence). The ends were cut back, 3 bases at V and 7 bases at J, with 13 bases in the middle. The CDR3 spans 14 residues. The CDR3 DNA follows: TGTGCCAGTAGTATCGGCCTGTTGGGGAATGAGCAGTTCTTC. It codes for CASSIGLLGNEQFF.

At least ten counts were recorded for this clonotype. The chain recombines TRBV12-3 or TRBV12-4 with TRBJ2-7; either TRBD1 or TRBD2 may supply D (5 bases each). This CDR3 contains 14 residues. Deletions cut 5 bases from V and 1 base from J, with 12 bases between. The CDR3 is CASSLGDGSYEQYF. CDR3 nucleotide sequence: TGTGCCAGCAGTCTAGGGGACGGTTCCTACGAGCAGTACTTC.

The chain links TRBV3-1 to TRBJ2-5, with TRBD2 matching over 14 bases. The CDR3 contains 17 residues. In germline, CDR1 is LGHDT, CDR2 YNNKEL (reference sequence). The J segment lost 2 bases and the V segment lost 7 bases, leaving 9 bases of the junction unmatched. The CDR3, as DNA: TGTGCCAGCATCGCCCGGACTAGCGGGAGGTTGCAAGAGACCCAGTACTTC. Protein product: CASIARTSGRLQETQYF.

The table lists this clonotype with a few counts. The rearrangement uses TRBV3-1 and TRBJ2-2; D perhaps matches TRBD1 (6 bases). This CDR3 comprises 14 residues. Trimming removed 1 base from V and 6 bases from J, with 9 bases in between. From germline, CDR1 is LGHDT and CDR2 YNNKEL (reference sequence). In nucleotides, the CDR3 is TGTGCCAGCAGCCAAGGCAGGGGTGCCGGGGAGCTGTTTTTT. It yields the protein CASSQGRGAGELFF.

The V gene is TRBV12-3 or TRBV12-4, the J gene TRBJ2-1; D unresolved. The V and J ends lost 3 bases and 0 bases respectively, with 9 bases between them. The CDR3 sequence is 15 residues long. CDR3 sequence (DNA): TGTGCCAGCAGTTTTCTAGTTACCTCCTACAATGAGCAGTTCTTC. Translated: CASSFLVTSYNEQFF.

The sample holds many counts of this clonotype. The rearrangement links TRBV19 to TRBJ2-7, with a tentative D call TRBD2 (5 bases). CDR1 is LNHDA, CDR2 SQIVND, per germline (reference sequence). This CDR3 has 14 residues. Deletions cut 5 bases from V and 5 bases from J, with 16 bases between. CDR3 DNA sequence: TGTGCCAGTAGTCCCCGCCCCGGGCGGGACGAGCAGTACTTC. Protein: CASSPRPGRDEQYF.

This clonotype was counted a few times. The rearrangement links TRBV6-5 to TRBJ2-7; no reliable D call. Germline CDR1 and CDR2: MNHEY and SVGAGI. The CDR3 spans 14 residues. The V end was cut by 5 bases, the J end by 2 bases, with 13 bases between. The CDR3 DNA reads TGTGCCAGCAGTCCACTGCAAGAAACCTACGAGCAGTACTTC. Translating it yields CASSPLQETYEQYF.

This clonotype was recorded at least ten times. The chain links TRBV29-1 to TRBJ1-1; D is possibly TRBD1 (6 bases). The germline V and J ends were trimmed by 7 bases and 4 bases, with 10 bases remaining between them. CDR1 and CDR2 from the germline V gene are SQVTM and ANQGSEA. The CDR3 has 11 residues. The CDR3 sequence: CSAGQSTEAFF. The CDR3 bases are TGCAGCGCCGGACAGAGCACTGAAGCTTTCTTT.

This clonotype turned up a few times. The chain has TRBV5-1 and TRBJ1-1; D is possibly TRBD1 (6 bases). Germline assignment: CDR1 SGHRS and CDR2 YFSETQ. The CDR3 has 13 residues. V lost 4 bases, J lost 6 bases, and 13 bases lay in between. As DNA, the CDR3 is TGCGCCAGCAGCGCAACAGGGTTCCCTGAAGCTTTCTTT. This translates into CASSATGFPEAFF.

This clonotype has a count of ten or more. The rearrangement links TRBV5-4 to TRBJ1-2; TRBD1 is a possible D gene (6 bases). Trimming pared 9 bases from V and 0 bases from J, leaving 12 bases between. The CDR3 has 13 residues. From germline, CDR1 is SGHNT and CDR2 YYREEE (reference sequence). As DNA, the CDR3 is TGTGCCACCCGGACAGCTACTAACTATGGCTACACCTTC. Amino acids: CATRTATNYGYTF.

Only a few counts were recorded for this clonotype. The genes are TRBV9 and TRBJ2-5; weak D call: TRBD1 (7 bases). V lost 3 bases and J 5 bases, leaving 17 bases between the germline ends. Germline V gene sequence: CDR1 SGDLS, CDR2 YYNGEE. The CDR3 spans 15 residues. CDR3 in amino acids: CASSATGIGGETQYF. The DNA for the CDR3 is TGTGCCAGCAGCGCGACAGGGATCGGAGGGGAGACCCAGTACTTC.

This chain links TRBV7-6 with TRBJ2-1; no firm D call. The germline CDR1 and CDR2 sequences are SGHVS and FNYEAQ. Trimming cost V 1 base and J 9 bases, with 10 bases left between them. This CDR3 region has 13 residues. The CDR3 loop is CASSLDQRSEQFF. The CDR3 bases are TGTGCCAGCAGCTTAGACCAACGTAGTGAGCAGTTCTTC.

About this clonotype itself: It may be a read error: a sequence one base away is much more abundant. The V gene is TRBV6-1, the J gene TRBJ2-7; 9 bases agree with TRBD2. Germline CDR1 is MNHNS and CDR2 is SASEGT. The CDR3 length is 13 residues. The DNA for the CDR3 is TGTGCCAGCTTTCTGACTAGCGGTTACGAGAAGTACTTC. Encoded protein: CASFLTSGYEKYF.

This clonotype has more than one count but fewer than ten. J is TRBJ2-3 and V is TRBV3-1, with TRBD2 matching over 9 bases. Germline CDR1 LGHDT, CDR2 YNNKEL (reference sequence). This CDR3 spans 15 amino acids. V lost 4 bases and J lost 9; bases outside the gene matches: 11. CDR3 amino acids: CASSPGKRGVWTQYF. Written as DNA, the CDR3 is TGTGCCAGCAGCCCAGGCAAGCGGGGGGTCTGGACGCAGTATTTT.